This T cell receptor beta chain was captured in a study of T-cell memory formation after mild COVID-19. Study findings and constraints: From day 15 to 85, contracting clones were balanced between CD4 and CD8, whereas later expanders leaned toward CD4+.

The authors produced TCR alpha and TCR beta cDNA libraries with sample barcodes and UMIs by 5'RACE using constant-segment primers. TCRdb re-derived calls from the 5' RACE reads in MiXCR, one entry per CDR3 protein. The table includes more than 450,000 distinct CDR3 sequences, roughly 18% detected once. Trimming took 4 bases from V and 6 from J, leaving 19 bases between them. This CDR3 contains 15 residues. Per the germline V gene, CDR1 is MNHEY and CDR2 is SVGAGI. This clonotype was observed a handful of times. Its antigen is currently unknown. The sequencing sample was made of PBMCs or a T cell subset sorted from them (not recorded which). The chain employs TRBV6-5 and TRBJ2-7; TRBD2 might be the D (6 bases). The origin of this receptor is an adult woman who had mild COVID-19 (a few samples of this study predate the infection). Cell type and time point are not known. The CDR3 nucleotides read TGTGCCAGCAGTTCCTATCCGGGGGAATCGGTCGAGCAGTACTTC. Amino acid sequence: CASSSYPGESVEQYF.